This T cell receptor (beta chain) is drawn from a study of blood T cell repertoires in COVID-19. At the level of the study: The study drew acute and convalescent COVID-19 samples from the United States, Italy and Spain.

Repertoires were generated with immunoSEQ multiplex PCR, while TCRdb's copy carries only in-frame clones and drops some. The sample records some 150,000 clones, 75% to 90% being singletons. The TCR was taken from a man in his 70s with acute or convalescent COVID-19. The sample taken for sequencing was peripheral blood.

This CDR3 is CASSYGGLGTEAFF. CDR3 nucleotides: TGCGCCAGCAGCTACGGGGGTTTGGGCACTGAAGCTTTCTTT. V gene TRBV5-1 combines with J gene TRBJ1-1, with D possibly TRBD1 on 5 matching bases. This CDR3 is 14 amino acids long. Trimming left V 3 bases short and J 4 bases short, with 13 bases between. The germline V gene encodes CDR1 SGHRS and CDR2 YFSETQ.